This T cell receptor (beta chain) was identified in a study of cytomegalovirus exposure and HLA in healthy donors. Whole-study findings and limits: Researchers reported that a few CMV-associated chains were confirmed in vitro as CMV antigen-specific. The authors considered a cluster of highly shared sequence variants likely to be a sequencing artifact.

Use of 60 Vbeta and 13 Jbeta primers characterized the PCR. Assay: immunoSEQ multiplex PCR; the TCRdb copy retains only in-frame clones and omits some. The sample lists 150,000 to 200,000 clones, 84% occurring once. Germline CDR1 is MDHEN and CDR2 is SYDVKM. This CDR3 comprises 11 residues. The germline V and J ends were trimmed by 5 bases and 12 bases, with 11 bases remaining between them. In the case of this clone: Its antigen is not identified.

The clonotype originates from a boy aged 5-17 years in good health and CMV-seronegative. Sample: PBMCs. The chain has TRBV28 and TRBJ2-1, with D perhaps TRBD2 (6 bases). The CDR3 spells CASSEGGGQFF. CDR3 nucleotide sequence: TGTGCCAGCAGTGAGGGAGGCGGGCAGTTCTTC.